The entry below describes one T cell receptor beta chain. This CDR3 has 14 amino acids. Germline CDR1 and CDR2: SGHRS and YFSETQ. Trimming removed 2 bases from V and 5 bases from J, with 11 bases in between. These data belong to a study of technical replicates of blood from a handful of donors. Measured with immunoSEQ multiplex PCR; TCRdb has only the in-frame clones, and not every one. The table shows 85,000 to 90,000 clones, with 85% to 95% occurring only once. The TCR comes from a human donor in good health. This rearrangement joins TRBV5-1 to TRBJ2-4; the D gene is possibly TRBD2 (7 bases). Source material: T cells isolated from PBMCs. The CDR3 DNA sequence: TGCGCCAGCAGCTTAGAAGGGGGGGAAAACATTCAGTACTTC. It translates to CASSLEGGENIQYF.